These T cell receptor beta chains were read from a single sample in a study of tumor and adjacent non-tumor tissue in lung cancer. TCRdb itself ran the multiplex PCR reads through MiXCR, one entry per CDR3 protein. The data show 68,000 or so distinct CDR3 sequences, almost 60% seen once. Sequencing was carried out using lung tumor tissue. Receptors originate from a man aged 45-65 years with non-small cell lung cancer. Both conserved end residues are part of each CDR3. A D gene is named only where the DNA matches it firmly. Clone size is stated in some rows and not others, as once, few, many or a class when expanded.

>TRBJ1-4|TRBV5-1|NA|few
CASRGIPTNEKLFF
TGCGCCAGCAGAGGGATCCCAACTAATGAAAAACTGTTTTTT
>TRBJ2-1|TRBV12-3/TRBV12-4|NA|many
CASSLGGTPPNEQFF
TGTGCCAGCAGTTTGGGGGGAACGCCACCCAATGAGCAGTTCTTC
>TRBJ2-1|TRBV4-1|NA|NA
CASGQDTLGNEQFF
TGCGCCAGCGGCCAAGATACCCTGGGGAATGAGCAGTTCTTC
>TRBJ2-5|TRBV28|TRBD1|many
CASSSNRGLGETQYF
TGTGCCAGCAGCTCGAACAGGGGGCTCGGGGAGACCCAGTACTTC
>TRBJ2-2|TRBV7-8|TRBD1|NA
CASSQWTGANTGELFF
TGTGCCAGCAGCCAATGGACAGGCGCGAACACCGGGGAGCTGTTTTTT
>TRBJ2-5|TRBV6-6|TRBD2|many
CASSSDGGTQETQYF
TGTGCCAGCAGTTCTGACGGGGGGACCCAAGAGACCCAGTACTTC
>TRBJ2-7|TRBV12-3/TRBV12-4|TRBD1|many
CASSFGQGPGYEQYF
TGTGCCAGCAGTTTTGGACAGGGACCCGGCTACGAGCAGTACTTC
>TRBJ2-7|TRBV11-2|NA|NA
CDSNSQGGSSYEQYF
TGTGACAGCAACTCCCAGGGGGGGAGCTCCTACGAGCAGTACTTC
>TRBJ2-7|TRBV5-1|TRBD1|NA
CASSMGTGPYEQYF
TGCGCCAGCAGCATGGGGACAGGCCCCTACGAGCAGTACTTC
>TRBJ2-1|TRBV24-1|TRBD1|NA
CATSDLTGISYNEQFF
TGTGCCACCAGTGACTTGACAGGGATCTCTTACAATGAGCAGTTCTTC
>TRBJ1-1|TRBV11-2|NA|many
CASSLEGRMNTEAFF
TGTGCCAGCAGCTTAGAAGGCAGAATGAACACTGAAGCTTTCTTT
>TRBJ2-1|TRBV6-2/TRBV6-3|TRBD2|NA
CASSYRGLAGVNEQFF
TGTGCCAGCAGTTACCGGGGACTAGCGGGAGTAAATGAGCAGTTCTTC
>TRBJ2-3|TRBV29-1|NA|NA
CIVSAGGDTQYF
TGCATCGTTAGCGCAGGGGGGGATACGCAGTATTTT
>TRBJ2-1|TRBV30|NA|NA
CAWSFRGNERFF
TGTGCCTGGAGTTTTCGGGGCAATGAGCGGTTCTTC
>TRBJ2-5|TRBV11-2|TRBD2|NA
CASSLDKLAGTNETQYF
TGTGCCAGCAGCTTAGATAAACTAGCGGGGACCAACGAGACCCAGTACTTC
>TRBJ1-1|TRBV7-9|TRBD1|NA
CVSRPGGSEAFF
TGTGTCAGCAGGCCAGGGGGCAGCGAAGCTTTCTTT
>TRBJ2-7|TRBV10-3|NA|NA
CAINSQGGSYEQYF
TGTGCCATCAACTCGCAGGGGGGCTCCTACGAGCAGTACTTC
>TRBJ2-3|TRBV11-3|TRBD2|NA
CASSLGISGFVDTQYF
TGTGCCAGCAGCCTAGGGATTAGCGGGTTTGTAGATACGCAGTATTTT
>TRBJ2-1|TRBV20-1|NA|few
CSARDLSRGIHNEQFF
TGCAGTGCTAGAGACCTCTCTCGGGGGATCCACAATGAGCAGTTCTTC
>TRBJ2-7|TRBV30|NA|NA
CAWSRGAKNTYEQYF
TGTGCCTGGAGTCGGGGGGCGAAAAACACCTACGAGCAGTACTTC
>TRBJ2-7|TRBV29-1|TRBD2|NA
CSVSTCGSGEQYF
TGCAGTGTTTCGACTTGCGGGAGTGGGGAGCAGTACTTC
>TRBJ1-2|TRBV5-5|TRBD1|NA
CVSSLRTGNYGYIF
TGTGTCAGCAGCCTCCGGACAGGGAACTATGGCTACATCTTC
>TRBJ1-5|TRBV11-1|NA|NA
CASSLWGGQPHHF
TGTGCCAGCAGCTTATGGGGTGGTCAGCCCCACCATTTT
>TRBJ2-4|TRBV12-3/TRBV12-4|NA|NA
CASSRIGQNIQYF
TGCGCCAGCAGTCGGATAGGGCAAAACATTCAGTACTTC
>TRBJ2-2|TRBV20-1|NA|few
CSAIGGDANTGELFF
TGCAGTGCTATAGGCGGGGACGCGAACACCGGGGAGCTGTTTTTT
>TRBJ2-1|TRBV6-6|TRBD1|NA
CVSSYGGQEASQFF
TGTGTCAGCAGTTACGGCGGACAGGAGGCCTCCCAGTTCTTC
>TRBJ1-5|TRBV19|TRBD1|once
CASSINPGQGSNQPLHF
TGTGCCAGTAGTATTAACCCTGGACAGGGTAGCAATCAGCCCCTGCATTTT
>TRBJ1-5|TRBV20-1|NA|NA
CSATPLGQGFQPQHF
TGCAGTGCTACCCCCCTTGGGCAGGGGTTCCAGCCCCAGCATTTT
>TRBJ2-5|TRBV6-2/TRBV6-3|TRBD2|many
CASSYGYGTSGRARETQYF
TGTGCCAGCAGTTACGGCTATGGGACTAGCGGGAGGGCCCGAGAGACCCAGTACTTC
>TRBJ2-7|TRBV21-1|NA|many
CASSPRRKGFYEQYF
TGTGCCAGCAGCCCCCGTAGAAAGGGGTTTTACGAGCAGTACTTC
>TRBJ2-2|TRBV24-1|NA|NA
CATSDPRVNIGELFF
TGTGCCACCAGTGATCCTAGAGTGAATATCGGGGAGCTGTTTTTT
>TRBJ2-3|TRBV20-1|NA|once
CSAPLTGGGNTQYF
TGCAGTGCACCCCTAACGGGGGGCGGGAATACGCAGTATTTT
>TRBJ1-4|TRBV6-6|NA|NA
CASNPPEPGSEKLFF
TGTGCCAGCAATCCCCCAGAGCCTGGAAGTGAGAAACTGTTTTTT
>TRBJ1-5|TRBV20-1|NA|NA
CSARRGRDQPQHF
TGCAGTGCTAGAAGAGGGCGGGATCAGCCCCAGCATTTT
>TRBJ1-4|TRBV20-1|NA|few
CSAPGARTNEKLFF
TGCAGTGCACCCGGGGCTAGGACTAATGAAAAACTGTTTTTT
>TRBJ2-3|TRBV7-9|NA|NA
CVTSQDPADTQYF
TGTGTCACCAGCCAGGACCCCGCCGATACGCAGTATTTT